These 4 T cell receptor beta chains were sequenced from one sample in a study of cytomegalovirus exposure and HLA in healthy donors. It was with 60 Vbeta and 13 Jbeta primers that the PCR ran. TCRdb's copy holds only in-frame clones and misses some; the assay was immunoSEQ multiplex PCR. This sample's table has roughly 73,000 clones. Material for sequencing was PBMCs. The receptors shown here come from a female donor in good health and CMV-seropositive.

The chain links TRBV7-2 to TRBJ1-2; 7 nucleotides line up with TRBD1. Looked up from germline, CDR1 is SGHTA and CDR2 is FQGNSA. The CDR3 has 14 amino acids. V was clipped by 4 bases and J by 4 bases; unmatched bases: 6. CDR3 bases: TGTGCCAGCAGCTCCCGACGGGACAGCTATGGCTACACCTTC. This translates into CASSSRRDSYGYTF. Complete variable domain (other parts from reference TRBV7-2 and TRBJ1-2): GAGVSQSPSNKVTEKGKDVELRCDPISGHTALYWYRQSLGQGLEFLIYFQGNSAPDKSGLPSDRFSAERTGGSVSTLTIQRTQQEDSAVYLCASSSRRDSYGYTFGSGTRLTVV.

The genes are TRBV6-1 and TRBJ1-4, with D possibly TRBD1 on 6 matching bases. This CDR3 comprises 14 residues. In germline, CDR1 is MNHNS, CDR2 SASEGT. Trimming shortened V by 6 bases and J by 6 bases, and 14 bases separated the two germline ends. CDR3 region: CASRMDSTYEKLFF. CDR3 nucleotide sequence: TGTGCCAGCAGGATGGACAGTACCTATGAAAAACTGTTTTTT.

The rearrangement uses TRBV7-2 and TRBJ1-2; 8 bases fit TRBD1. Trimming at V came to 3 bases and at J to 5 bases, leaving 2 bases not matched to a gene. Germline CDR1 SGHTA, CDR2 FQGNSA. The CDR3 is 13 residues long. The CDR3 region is CASSLDREYGYTF. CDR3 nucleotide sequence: TGTGCCAGCAGCTTGGACAGGGAGTATGGCTACACCTTC.

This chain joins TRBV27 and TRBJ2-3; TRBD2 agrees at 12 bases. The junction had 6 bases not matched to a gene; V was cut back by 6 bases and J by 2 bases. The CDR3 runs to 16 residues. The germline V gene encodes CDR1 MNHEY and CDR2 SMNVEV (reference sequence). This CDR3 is CASSPLAGGPTDTQYF. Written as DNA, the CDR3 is TGTGCCAGCAGCCCGCTAGCGGGAGGGCCCACAGATACGCAGTATTTT.